These T cell receptor beta chains were read from a single sample in a study of OX40 agonist ivuxolimab in advanced cancers. Clones were read by immunoSEQ multiplex PCR, and TCRdb kept only the in-frame ones, dropping some. The sample includes more than 45,000 clones, under 85% seen only once; the top ten take roughly 1.2%. The material sequenced was CD4+ or CD8+ T cells sorted from blood, taken in a trial of the OX40 agonist ivuxolimab. The receptors come from an adult with an advanced solid tumor such as melanoma, head and neck, liver or kidney cancer. Each CDR3 is given without its conserved first and last residue. Clone sizes are given selectively: once, few, many, or a class where the clone is expanded.

NA,14,TRBJ2-1,TRBV11-2,ASSPRTLSSYNEQF
NA,11,TRBJ1-2,TRBV9,ASSYIDSYGYT
NA,12,TRBJ2-3,TRBV5-1,ASSFRLDADTQY
NA,12,TRBJ2-3,TRBV27,ASRPSGGRDTQY
NA,13,TRBJ2-5,TRBV18,ASSPAQGSEETQY
few,13,TRBJ1-5,TRBV7-9,ASSLGGYSNQPQH
NA,13,TRBJ1-2,TRBV9,ASSEGATRNYGYT
NA,13,TRBJ1-4,TRBV7-2,ASSSQNRLDEKLF
NA,12,TRBJ1-5,TRBV19,ASTDGYSNQPQH
NA,9,TRBJ2-3,TRBV20-1,SARSDNTQY
NA,11,TRBJ2-7,TRBV6-1,ASSGTGSVEQY
NA,14,TRBJ2-1,TRBV9,ASSVSTGASYNEQF
NA,11,TRBJ1-5,TRBV6-1,ASSRGSNQPQH
once,15,TRBJ2-5,TRBV4-3,ASSQDWDTHGEETQY
once,15,TRBJ2-4,TRBV9,ASSVDVGTGGWDIQY
NA,13,TRBJ1-4,TRBV7-9,ASSFTGATNEKLF
NA,12,TRBJ2-5,TRBV6-5,ASSPGTSWETQY
NA,12,TRBJ2-5,TRBV6-1,ASSRDPSSETQY
NA,12,TRBJ2-7,TRBV5-1,ASSVSGTPYEQY
NA,11,TRBJ2-1,TRBV2,ASSGFTYNEQF
NA,15,TRBJ2-7,TRBV27,ASTERSGGRSSYEQY
NA,13,TRBJ1-2,TRBV7-2,ASSLTTGSRHGYT
NA,10,TRBJ1-2,TRBV5-5,ASSTWTGGYT
once,14,TRBJ2-7,TRBV7-9,ASSLGDGGRLYEQY
NA,12,TRBJ2-2,TRBV9,ASSVVTKGGELF
NA,14,TRBJ1-1,TRBV5-1,ASSQAWGSLNTEAF
NA,14,TRBJ1-6,TRBV4-1,ASSQGQAIYNSPLH
few,12,TRBJ2-7,TRBV5-1,ASSLEDRLGGQY
few,15,TRBJ2-1,TRBV5-1,ASSLSGAIGGGNEQF
NA,11,TRBJ2-7,TRBV5-6,ASSLGRRDEQY